The T cell receptor (beta chain) under discussion was sequenced for a study of blood T cell repertoires in COVID-19. About the research overall: From T cells, B-cell-depleted T cells, or PBMCs came the material, which was cDNA or gDNA.

The V gene's germline CDR1 is MDHEN and CDR2 SYDVKM. This CDR3 comprises 14 residues. The trim removed 7 bases at V and 5 bases at J, leaving 6 bases unmatched. Assay used: immunoSEQ multiplex PCR; TCRdb lists only in-frame clones, some missing. Among about 9,900 clones listed, around three quarters were seen once. The sample taken for sequencing was peripheral blood. This chain uses TRBV28 with TRBJ1-1; TRBD1 matches 11 bases. This receptor was identified in a human donor in a cohort sampled during active COVID-19. The CDR3, as DNA: TGTGCCAGCACCCCTGGGGACAGGGGGACTGAAGCTTTCTTT. Its protein is CASTPGDRGTEAFF.